Below, 29 T cell receptor beta chains from the same sample are listed, as sequenced in a study of blood T cell repertoires in COVID-19. This table comes from immunoSEQ multiplex PCR, and its TCRdb copy is limited to in-frame clones, with some not included. The sample carries roughly 290,000 clones, 90% recorded once. The specimen sequenced was PBMCs or T cells enriched from blood (not recorded which). All receptors derive from a woman between 18 and 30 years old with acute COVID-19.

This rearrangement joins TRBV18 to TRBJ1-5; D might be TRBD1 (6 bases). CDR1 KGHSH and CDR2 LQKENI come from the germline V gene. The V end was cut by 3 bases, the J end by 6 bases, with 12 bases between. The CDR3 sequence is 14 residues long. The CDR3 DNA reads as TGTGCCAGCTCACCTCGCCAGGGGATTCAGCCCCAGCATTTT. It codes for CASSPRQGIQPQHF.

The V gene is TRBV5-1, the J gene TRBJ2-2; possible D gene TRBD1, 6 bases. Trimming pared 1 base from V and 0 bases from J, leaving 13 bases between. The CDR3 length is 17 residues. CDR1 is SGHRS and CDR2 is YFSETQ in the germline V gene. The CDR3 nucleotides read TGCGCCAGCAGCTTGAACGGGGCAGGGGCGAACACCGGGGAGCTGTTTTTT. It codes for CASSLNGAGANTGELFF.

CDR3 protein: CASSSVLYQETQYF. The CDR3 bases are TGTGCCAGCAGTTCGGTATTGTATCAAGAGACCCAGTACTTC. The genes are TRBV27 and TRBJ2-5; D gene unclear. The CDR3 is 14 residues long. Germline CDR1 reads MNHEY; CDR2 reads SMNVEV (reference sequence). With 4 bases removed from V and 2 bases from J, the gap between germline ends came to 11 bases.

The chain couples TRBV5-1 to TRBJ2-5; the match to TRBD2 covers 12 bases. J lost 5 bases, V lost 4 bases, and 6 bases had no gene match. The CDR3 has 15 residues. The germline V gene has CDR1 SGHRS and CDR2 YFSETQ. Written as DNA, the CDR3 is TGCGCCAGCAGCCCGACTAGCGGGAGCTTGGAGACCCAGTACTTC. Protein sequence: CASSPTSGSLETQYF.

This clone was found a few times. The rearrangement links TRBV7-2 to TRBJ1-2; D is undetermined. Germline V gene sequence: CDR1 SGHTA, CDR2 FQGNSA. The CDR3 extends over 14 amino acids. Deletions cut 1 base from V and 2 bases from J, with 8 bases between. The CDR3 DNA follows: TGTGCCAGCAGCTTAGGCCGGCGGAACTATGGCTACACCTTC. Its protein is CASSLGRRNYGYTF.

Regarding this clone: One end of the junction is discordant with germline, which a read error may explain. The V and J genes are TRBV13 and TRBJ2-5, with D unresolved. Germline CDR1 is PRHDT and CDR2 is FYEKMQ (reference sequence). The CDR3 contains 13 residues. The DNA of the CDR3 is TGTGCCAGCAGCCTAGGGCGGCAAGAGACCCAGTACTTC. Translating it yields CASSLGRQETQYF.

The chain joins TRBV6-5 to TRBJ2-1; D may be TRBD2 (6 bases). This CDR3 spans 15 amino acids. Germline lookup yields CDR1 MNHEY and CDR2 SVGAGI. V dropped 6 bases and J dropped 6 bases, with 18 bases sitting between them. CDR3 in DNA: TGTGCCAGCAGCCAGGACACCAGCGGGTCCAATGAGCAGTTCTTC. Protein product: CASSQDTSGSNEQFF.

The genes are TRBV6-5 and TRBJ1-1; tentatively, D is TRBD1 (5 bases). V lost 6 bases, J lost 0 bases, and 11 bases lay in between. The CDR3 has 14 residues. Germline V gives CDR1 MNHEY, CDR2 SVGAGI. CDR3 nucleotide sequence: TGTGCCAGCAGACCGGGACTCCTGAACACTGAAGCTTTCTTT. Protein product: CASRPGLLNTEAFF.

This clone showed up just once. This chain joins TRBV7-8 and TRBJ2-7, with 8 bases identical to TRBD1. The CDR3 runs to 15 residues. Trimming at V came to 5 bases and at J to 1 base, leaving 7 bases not matched to a gene. Germline-derived CDR1 and CDR2 are SGHVS and FQNEAQ. The CDR3 here is CASSPRQGFSYEQYF. The CDR3 DNA sequence: TGTGCCAGCAGCCCTAGACAGGGGTTTTCCTACGAGCAGTACTTC. Looking up the rest from reference TRBV7-8 and TRBJ2-7 gives the full variable domain: GAGVSQSPRYKVAKRGQDVALRCDPISGHVSLFWYQQALGQGPEFLTYFQNEAQLDKSGLPSDRFFAERPEGSVSTLKIQRTQQEDSAVYLCASSPRQGFSYEQYFGPGTRLTVT.

J is TRBJ1-5 and V is TRBV5-8; TRBD1 might be the D (5 bases). CDR3 length: 16 amino acids. Germline V CDR1 and CDR2: SGHTS, YDEGEE. V was shortened by 4 bases and J by 4 bases, with 18 bases between the two germline ends. CDR3 nucleotides: TGTGCCAGCAGCGAAGGAGGGGCCTGGGCAAATCAGCCCCAGCATTTT. It yields the protein CASSEGGAWANQPQHF.

J is TRBJ2-7 and V is TRBV3-1 (or the pseudogene TRBV3-2); no clear D gene. Deletions cut 0 bases from V and 2 bases from J, with 5 bases between. Germline-derived CDR1 and CDR2 are LGHDT and YNNKEL (reference sequence). The CDR3 loop spans 13 amino acids. In DNA form, the CDR3 reads TGTGCCAGCAGCCAAGATAGCACCTACGAGCAGTACTTC. It translates to CASSQDSTYEQYF.

This sequence joins TRBV19 and TRBJ2-1, with D possibly TRBD2 on 6 matching bases. Per the germline V gene, CDR1 is LNHDA and CDR2 is SQIVND (reference sequence). The V end was cut by 5 bases, the J end by 0 bases, with 8 bases between. This CDR3 comprises 14 residues. CDR3 bases: TGTGCCAGTAGTCCCGGGAGCTCCTACAATGAGCAGTTCTTC. Protein: CASSPGSSYNEQFF.

The J gene is TRBJ2-1, the V gene TRBV7-8, with 11 bases aligning to TRBD2. The ends lost 0 bases at V and 10 bases at J; junction bases unmatched: 5. This CDR3 contains 15 residues. Germline V CDR1 and CDR2: SGHVS, FQNEAQ. Here the CDR3 reads CASSLAGLAAPEQFF. The CDR3, as DNA: TGTGCCAGCAGCTTAGCGGGACTAGCGGCTCCCGAGCAGTTCTTC.

The chain employs TRBV19 and TRBJ2-7, with 10 bases identical to TRBD2. The germline gives CDR1 LNHDA, CDR2 SQIVND (reference sequence). The CDR3 covers 15 residues. The V segment lost 3 bases and the J segment 3 bases; nucleotides outside the gene matches: 5. CDR3 sequence: CASSIFLAGDYEQYF. CDR3 in DNA: TGTGCCAGTAGTATCTTCCTAGCGGGAGACTACGAGCAGTACTTC.

The CDR3 DNA follows: TGTGCCAGCACCGAGACAGGGTTGGGGGCCAAAAACATTCAGTACTTC. It translates to CASTETGLGAKNIQYF. The chain couples TRBV28 to TRBJ2-4; 7 nucleotides line up with TRBD1. The CDR3 spans 16 residues. Looked up from germline, CDR1 is MDHEN and CDR2 is SYDVKM. Trimming cost V 7 bases and J 1 base; bases outside gene matches: 10.

The rearrangement links TRBV7-9 to TRBJ2-3, with 7 nucleotides matching TRBD2. This CDR3 has 16 amino acids. With 5 bases clipped from V and 3 bases from J, the junction kept 11 bases outside the gene matches. CDR1 SEHNR and CDR2 FQNEAQ come from the germline V gene (reference sequence). In nucleotides, the CDR3 is TGTGCCAGCAGCCCATTTACTAGCGTCAAAACAGATACGCAGTATTTT. Amino acid sequence: CASSPFTSVKTDTQYF.

This chain links TRBV5-6 with TRBJ1-2; D possibly corresponds to TRBD1 (5 bases). V lost 6 bases and J lost 8, with 17 bases in between. Germline lookup yields CDR1 SGHDT and CDR2 YYEEEE. The CDR3 consists of 13 residues. CDR3 nucleotides: TGTGCCAGCACCCGAAAAGGGGCATACGGCTACACCTTC. It codes for CASTRKGAYGYTF. The full variable domain, in which reference TRBV5-6 and TRBJ1-2 provide the parts outside the CDR3, is DAGVTQSPTHLIKTRGQQVTLRCSPKSGHDTVSWYQQALGQGPQFIFQYYEEEERQRGNFPDRFSGHQFPNYSSELNVNALLLGDSALYLCASTRKGAYGYTFGSGTRLTVV.

A note on this clone: At one of its ends the junction is not consistent with the germline gene, which may arise from a read error. The V and J genes are TRBV6-5 and TRBJ1-3; 9 bases agree with TRBD1. Germline V lookup: CDR1 MNHEY, CDR2 SVGAGI. The CDR3 spans 15 residues. CDR3 DNA sequence: TGTGCCAGCAAACCGGGACAGGGAGTTGGAAGCACCATATATTTT. The encoded protein is CASKPGQGVGSTIYF.

This rearrangement joins TRBV7-8 to TRBJ1-2; 8 bases map to TRBD1. The V gene end was trimmed by 5 bases and the J gene end by 4 bases; junction bases not matched to a gene: 9. This CDR3 is built from 15 residues. Germline V gene data show CDR1 as SGHVS and CDR2 as FQNEAQ. DNA of the CDR3: TGTGCCAGCAGCAGCGGACAGGGCCAGACCTATGGCTACACCTTC. This codes for CASSSGQGQTYGYTF.

This rearrangement joins TRBV6-5 to TRBJ1-2, with D possibly matching TRBD1 (6 bases). Per germline, CDR1 MNHEY and CDR2 SVGAGI. The ends were cut back, 5 bases at V and 2 bases at J, with 9 bases in the middle. The CDR3 has 13 residues. As DNA, the CDR3 is TGTGCCAGCAGTCGGACAGCGAACTATGGCTACACCTTC. This sequence encodes CASSRTANYGYTF.

The chain combines TRBV7-9 with TRBJ2-2, with no clear D. With 1 base removed from V and 4 bases from J, the gap between germline ends came to 10 bases. This CDR3 comprises 15 residues. Per germline, CDR1 SEHNR and CDR2 FQNEAQ (reference sequence). The CDR3 DNA reads TGTGCCAGCAGCTTAGTCCCACAGCCCACCGGGGAGCTGTTTTTT. It specifies CASSLVPQPTGELFF.

This sequence joins TRBV28 and TRBJ1-2; weak D call: TRBD1 (5 bases). Germline V gene lookup returns CDR1 MDHEN and CDR2 SYDVKM. Trimming took off 6 bases at V and 3 bases at J, with 14 bases between the two ends. The CDR3 contains 14 residues. The DNA for the CDR3 is TGTGCCAGCAGCTCCGCAGACAGATACTATGGCTACACCTTC. Its protein is CASSSADRYYGYTF.

This clone was picked up a small number of times. The J gene is TRBJ2-2, the V gene TRBV3-1 (or the pseudogene TRBV3-2); D gene unclear. The CDR3 is made up of 15 amino acids. V was trimmed by 6 bases and J by 1 base, leaving 12 bases between them. Looked up from germline, CDR1 is LGHDT and CDR2 is YNNKEL (reference sequence). CDR3 loop: CASSQRRLNTGELFF. The CDR3 region has the DNA TGTGCCAGCAGTCAACGGAGATTGAACACCGGGGAGCTGTTTTTT.

The rearrangement joins TRBV19 to TRBJ1-2; D possibly corresponds to TRBD1 (5 bases). The V end was cut by 5 bases, the J end by 5 bases, with 15 bases between. CDR3 size: 14 residues. The germline CDR1 and CDR2 sequences are LNHDA and SQIVND (reference sequence). The CDR3 spells CASSALNGGYGYTF. Here the CDR3 DNA reads TGTGCCAGTAGTGCCCTAAACGGGGGTTATGGCTACACCTTC.

V and J are TRBV7-9 and TRBJ2-7; 12 bases match TRBD2. There are 16 residues in the CDR3. Per the germline V gene, CDR1 is SEHNR and CDR2 is FQNEAQ (reference sequence). V shed 5 bases and J 6 bases; nucleotides not matched to a gene: 11. CDR3 amino acids: CASSPSSGRAVFEQYF. In DNA, the CDR3 is TGTGCCAGCAGCCCATCTAGCGGGAGGGCCGTTTTCGAGCAGTACTTC. The full variable domain, with the rest looked up from reference TRBV7-9 and TRBJ2-7, is DTGVSQNPRHKITKRGQNVTFRCDPISEHNRLYWYRQTLGQGPEFLTYFQNEAQLEKSRLLSDRFSAERPKGSFSTLEIQRTEQGDSAMYLCASSPSSGRAVFEQYFGPGTRLTVT.

The V and J genes are TRBV6-2 or TRBV6-3 and TRBJ2-5; TRBD2 matches 9 bases. The CDR3 covers 15 residues. V gave up 6 bases and J gave up 5 bases; unmatched junction bases: 10. Germline V gives CDR1 MNHEY, CDR2 SVGEGT. CDR3 coding DNA: TGTGCCAGCAGCTTAGCGGGAGTGAGTGGGGAGACCCAGTACTTC. Protein sequence: CASSLAGVSGETQYF.

The rearrangement joins TRBV7-8 to TRBJ2-4, with D possibly matching TRBD2 (6 bases). This CDR3 has 17 amino acids. The V and J ends lost 4 bases and 0 bases respectively, with 16 bases between them. Germline V gene data show CDR1 as SGHVS and CDR2 as FQNEAQ. CDR3 sequence reads: CASSSDAGGLAKNIQYF. The CDR3 nucleotides read TGTGCCAGCAGCTCTGACGCTGGGGGACTAGCCAAAAACATTCAGTACTTC. The complete variable domain, with remaining parts taken from reference TRBV7-8 and TRBJ2-4, reads GAGVSQSPRYKVAKRGQDVALRCDPISGHVSLFWYQQALGQGPEFLTYFQNEAQLDKSGLPSDRFFAERPEGSVSTLKIQRTQQEDSAVYLCASSSDAGGLAKNIQYFGAGTRLSVL.

This chain joins TRBV15 and TRBJ1-1; D is undetermined. CDR3 size: 15 residues. Trimming stripped 1 base from V and 0 bases from J, with 9 bases between. From germline, CDR1 is LNHNV and CDR2 YYDKDF (reference sequence). In DNA, the CDR3 is TGTGCCACCAGCAGAGGATACCTAATGAACACTGAAGCTTTCTTT. Residues: CATSRGYLMNTEAFF.

The V and J genes are TRBV19 and TRBJ2-1; the D gene is possibly TRBD2 (5 bases). The CDR3 totals 13 residues. Germline values: CDR1 LNHDA, CDR2 SQIVND (reference sequence). The germline V and J ends were trimmed by 5 bases and 6 bases, with 11 bases remaining between them. The CDR3 here is CASSPREGNEQFF. CDR3 coding DNA: TGTGCCAGTAGTCCAAGAGAGGGCAATGAGCAGTTCTTC.